The TCR beta chain described here comes from a study of blood T cells in healthy people across ages. The CDR3 extends over 13 amino acids. In germline, CDR1 is SQVTM, CDR2 ANQGSEA. V was shortened by 6 bases and J by 5 bases, with 17 bases between the two germline ends. Study observations and caveats: Donors of long life had a larger count of naive CD4+ cells and greater diversity than aged donors.

A second PCR, run for about 7 to 11 cycles, used a sample-barcoded 5' primer plus a J-beta primer mix. Researchers report that each sample yielded at least 2.5 million CDR3-containing paired-end reads. MiXCR, run by TCRdb on the 5' RACE reads, gives a single entry per CDR3 protein. The table records some 1,000,000 distinct CDR3 sequences, around 25% of them present only once. This clonotype occurred many times. Antigen: not known. These data were also reused for a study on T cells of mothers and their children.

The genes are TRBV29-1 and TRBJ2-7; D is possibly TRBD1 (6 bases). Sequenced sample: blood. The TCR comes from a girl aged 2 to 10 in good health. The CDR3 here is CSVKTGTKHEQYF. The DNA of the CDR3 is TGCAGCGTGAAGACCGGGACAAAACACGAGCAGTACTTC.